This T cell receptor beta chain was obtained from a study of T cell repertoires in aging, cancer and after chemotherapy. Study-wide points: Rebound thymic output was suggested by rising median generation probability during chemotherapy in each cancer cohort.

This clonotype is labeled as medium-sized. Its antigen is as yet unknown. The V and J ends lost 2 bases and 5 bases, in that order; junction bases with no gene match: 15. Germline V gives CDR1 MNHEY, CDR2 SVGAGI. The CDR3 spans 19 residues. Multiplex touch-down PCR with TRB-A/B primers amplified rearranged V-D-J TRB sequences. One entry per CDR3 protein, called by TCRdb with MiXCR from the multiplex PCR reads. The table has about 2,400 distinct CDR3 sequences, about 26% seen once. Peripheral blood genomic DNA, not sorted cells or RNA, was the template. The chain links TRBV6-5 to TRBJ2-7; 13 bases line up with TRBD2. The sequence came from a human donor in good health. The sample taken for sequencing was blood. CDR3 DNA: TGTGCCAGCAGTTACGCCACTAGCGGGGGGGCCTCGAGGCTGGACGAGCAGTACTTC. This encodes CASSYATSGGASRLDEQYF.